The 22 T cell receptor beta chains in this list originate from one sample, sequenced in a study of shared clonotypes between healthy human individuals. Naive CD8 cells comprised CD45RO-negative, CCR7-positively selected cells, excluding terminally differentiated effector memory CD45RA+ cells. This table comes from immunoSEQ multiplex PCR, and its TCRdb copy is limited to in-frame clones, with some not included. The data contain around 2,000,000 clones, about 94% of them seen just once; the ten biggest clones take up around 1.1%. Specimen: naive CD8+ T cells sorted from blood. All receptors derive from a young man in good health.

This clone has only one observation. Here the CDR3 reads CASSLLPGQGSMNTEAFF. CDR3 bases: TGCGCCAGCAGCTTGCTTCCGGGACAGGGCTCTATGAACACTGAAGCTTTCTTT. The chain carries TRBV5-1 and TRBJ1-1; 9 bases match TRBD1. CDR1 and CDR2 from the germline V gene are SGHRS and YFSETQ. This CDR3 contains 18 residues. Unmatched junction bases numbered 10, after V lost 1 base and J lost 0 bases.

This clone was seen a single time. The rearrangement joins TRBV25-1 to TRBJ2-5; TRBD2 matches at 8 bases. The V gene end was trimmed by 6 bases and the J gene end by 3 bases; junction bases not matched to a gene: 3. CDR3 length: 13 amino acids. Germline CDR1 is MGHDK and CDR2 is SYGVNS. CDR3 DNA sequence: TGTGCCAGCAGCGGGACTAGGAAAGAGACCCAGTACTTC. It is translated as CASSGTRKETQYF. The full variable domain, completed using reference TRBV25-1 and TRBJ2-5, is EADIYQTPRYLVIGTGKKITLECSQTMGHDKMYWYQQDPGMELHLIHYSYGVNSTEKGDLSSESTVSRIRTEHFPLTLESARPSHTSQYLCASSGTRKETQYFGPGTRLLVL.

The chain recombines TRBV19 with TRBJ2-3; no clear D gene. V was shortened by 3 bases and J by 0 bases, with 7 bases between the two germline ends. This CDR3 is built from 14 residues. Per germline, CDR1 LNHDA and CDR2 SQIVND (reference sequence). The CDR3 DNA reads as TGTGCCAGTAGTATTGGCCCTAGCACAGATACGCAGTATTTT. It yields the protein CASSIGPSTDTQYF.

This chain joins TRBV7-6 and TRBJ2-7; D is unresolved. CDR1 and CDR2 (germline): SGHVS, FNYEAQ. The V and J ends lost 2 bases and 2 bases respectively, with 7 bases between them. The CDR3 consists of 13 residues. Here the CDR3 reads CASSLHAAYEQYF. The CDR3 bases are TGTGCCAGCAGCTTACACGCCGCCTACGAGCAGTACTTC.

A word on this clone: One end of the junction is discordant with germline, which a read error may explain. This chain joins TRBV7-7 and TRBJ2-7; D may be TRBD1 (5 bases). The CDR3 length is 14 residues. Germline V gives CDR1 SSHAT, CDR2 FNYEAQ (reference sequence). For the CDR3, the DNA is TGTGCTAGCAGCTTAGGGGTAGGGGCCTACGAGCAGTACTTC. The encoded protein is CASSLGVGAYEQYF.

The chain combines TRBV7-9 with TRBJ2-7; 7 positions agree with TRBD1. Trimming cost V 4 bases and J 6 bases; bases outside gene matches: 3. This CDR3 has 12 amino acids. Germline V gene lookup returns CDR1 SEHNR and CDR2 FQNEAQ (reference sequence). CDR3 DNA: TGTGCCAGCAGCTCGGACAGGATCGAGCAGTACTTC. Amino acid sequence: CASSSDRIEQYF.

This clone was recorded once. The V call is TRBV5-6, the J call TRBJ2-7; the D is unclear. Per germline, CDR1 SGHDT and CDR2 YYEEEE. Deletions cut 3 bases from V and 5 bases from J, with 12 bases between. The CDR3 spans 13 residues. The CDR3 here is CASSSIYGDEQYF. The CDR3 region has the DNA TGTGCCAGCAGCTCGATTTACGGCGACGAGCAGTACTTC.

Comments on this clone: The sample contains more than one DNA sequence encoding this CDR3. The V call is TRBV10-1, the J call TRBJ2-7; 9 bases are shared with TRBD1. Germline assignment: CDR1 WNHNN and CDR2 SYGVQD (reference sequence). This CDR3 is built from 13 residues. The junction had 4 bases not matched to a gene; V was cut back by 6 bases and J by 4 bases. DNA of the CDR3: TGCGCCAGCAGCGCCGGGACAGGGTACGAGCAGTACTTC. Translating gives CASSAGTGYEQYF.

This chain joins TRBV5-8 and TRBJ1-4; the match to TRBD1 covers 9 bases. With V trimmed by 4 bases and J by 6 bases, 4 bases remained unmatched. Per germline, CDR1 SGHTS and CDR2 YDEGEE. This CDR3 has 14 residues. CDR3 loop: CASSVGQGDEKLFF. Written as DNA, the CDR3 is TGTGCCAGCAGCGTGGGACAGGGCGATGAAAAACTGTTTTTT.

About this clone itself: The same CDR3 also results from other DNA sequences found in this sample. The CDR3 nucleotides read TGTGCCAGCAGCTTAATTGCGGGAAACGAGCAGTACTTC. The encoded protein is CASSLIAGNEQYF. This chain connects TRBV7-3 to TRBJ2-7; possible D gene TRBD2, 6 bases. Trimming took off 1 base at V and 5 bases at J, with 9 bases between the two ends. The germline gives CDR1 SGHTA, CDR2 FQGTGA. This CDR3 comprises 13 residues. The whole variable domain, remainder taken from reference TRBV7-3 and TRBJ2-7, is GAGVSQTPSNKVTEKGKYVELRCDPISGHTALYWYRQSLGQGPEFLIYFQGTGAADDSGLPNDRFFAVRPEGSVSTLKIQRTERGDSAVYLCASSLIAGNEQYFGPGTRLTVT.

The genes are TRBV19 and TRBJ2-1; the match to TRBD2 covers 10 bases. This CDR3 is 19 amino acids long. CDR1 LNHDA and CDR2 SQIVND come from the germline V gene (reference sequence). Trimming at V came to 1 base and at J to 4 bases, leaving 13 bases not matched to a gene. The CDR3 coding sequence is TGTGCCAGTAGTATAGTCGGGGTAGCGGGAGGACCGGGGTACAATGAGCAGTTCTTC. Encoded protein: CASSIVGVAGGPGYNEQFF.

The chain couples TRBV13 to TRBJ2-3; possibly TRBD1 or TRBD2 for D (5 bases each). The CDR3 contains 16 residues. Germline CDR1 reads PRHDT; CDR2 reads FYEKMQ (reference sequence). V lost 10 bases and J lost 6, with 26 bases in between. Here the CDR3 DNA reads TGTGCCACCGTGCCCGGGGCGTTTACCCAAGTGGATACGCAGTATTTT. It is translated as CATVPGAFTQVDTQYF.

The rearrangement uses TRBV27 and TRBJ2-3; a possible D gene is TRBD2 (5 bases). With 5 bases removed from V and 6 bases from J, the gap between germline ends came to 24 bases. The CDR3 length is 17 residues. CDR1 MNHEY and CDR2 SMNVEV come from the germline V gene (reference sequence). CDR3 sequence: CASSPIQVTGNTDTQYF. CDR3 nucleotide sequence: TGTGCCAGCAGTCCCATCCAGGTAACGGGGAATACGGATACGCAGTATTTT.

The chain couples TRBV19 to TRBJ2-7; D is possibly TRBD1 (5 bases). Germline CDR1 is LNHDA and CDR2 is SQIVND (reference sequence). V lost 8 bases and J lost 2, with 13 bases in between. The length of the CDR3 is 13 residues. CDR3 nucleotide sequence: TGTGCCAGTGCGGTGACAGCGACCTACGAGCAGTACTTC. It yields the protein CASAVTATYEQYF. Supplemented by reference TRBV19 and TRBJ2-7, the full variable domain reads DGGITQSPKYLFRKEGQNVTLSCEQNLNHDAMYWYRQDPGQGLRLIYYSQIVNDFQKGDIAEGYSVSREKKESFPLTVTSAQKNPTAFYLCASAVTATYEQYFGPGTRLTVT.

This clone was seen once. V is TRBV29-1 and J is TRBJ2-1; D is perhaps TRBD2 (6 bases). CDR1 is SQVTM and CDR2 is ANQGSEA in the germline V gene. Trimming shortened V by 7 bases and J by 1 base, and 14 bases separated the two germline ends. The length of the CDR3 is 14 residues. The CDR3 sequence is CSGVGGGSYNEQFF. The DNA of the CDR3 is TGCAGCGGGGTGGGAGGAGGGTCCTACAATGAGCAGTTCTTC.

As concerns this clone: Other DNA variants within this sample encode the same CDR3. The CDR3 here is CASSLGGGSYNEQFF. CDR3 sequence (DNA): TGTGCCAGCAGCTTAGGGGGAGGCTCCTACAATGAGCAGTTCTTC. V is TRBV7-3 and J is TRBJ2-1, with a tentative D call TRBD2 (6 bases). The germline CDR1 and CDR2 sequences are SGHTA and FQGTGA. V was shortened by 2 bases and J by 0 bases, with 8 bases between the two germline ends. The CDR3 sequence is 15 residues long.

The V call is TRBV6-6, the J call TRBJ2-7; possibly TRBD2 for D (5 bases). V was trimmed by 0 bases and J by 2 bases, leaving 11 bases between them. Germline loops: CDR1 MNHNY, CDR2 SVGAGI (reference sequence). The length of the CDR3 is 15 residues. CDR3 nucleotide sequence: TGTGCCAGCAGTTACTCTTTCGGGGATGCCTACGAGCAGTACTTC. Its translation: CASSYSFGDAYEQYF.

In nucleotides, the CDR3 is TGTGCCAGCAGTTCGGACGAGACAGGGTTTAACACCGGGGAGCTGTTTTTT. It specifies CASSSDETGFNTGELFF. V is TRBV27 and J is TRBJ2-2; 7 positions match TRBD1. Germline V lookup: CDR1 MNHEY, CDR2 SMNVEV (reference sequence). The CDR3 has 17 residues. V gave up 4 bases and J gave up 2 bases; unmatched junction bases: 10.

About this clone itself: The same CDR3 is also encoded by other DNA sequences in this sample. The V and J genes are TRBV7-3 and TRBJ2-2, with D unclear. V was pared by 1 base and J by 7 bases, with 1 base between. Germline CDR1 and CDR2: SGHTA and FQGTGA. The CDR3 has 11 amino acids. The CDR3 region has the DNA TGTGCCAGCAGCTTAAGCGGGGAGCTGTTTTTT. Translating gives CASSLSGELFF.

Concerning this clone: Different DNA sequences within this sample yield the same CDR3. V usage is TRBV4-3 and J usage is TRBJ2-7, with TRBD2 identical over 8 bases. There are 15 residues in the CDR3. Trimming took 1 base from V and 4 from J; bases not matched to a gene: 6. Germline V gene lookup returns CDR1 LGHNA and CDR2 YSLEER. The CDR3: CASSQVLAGGYEQYF. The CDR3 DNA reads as TGCGCCAGCAGCCAAGTTCTCGCGGGAGGATACGAGCAGTACTTC.

The CDR3 coding sequence is TGTGCCAGCAGCCACTACTCAGCGGGGGCCGAATACAATGAGCAGTTCTTC. It encodes CASSHYSAGAEYNEQFF. The chain couples TRBV4-2 to TRBJ2-1; 8 bases are shared with TRBD2. J lost 4 bases, V lost 3 bases, and 11 bases had no gene match. The CDR3 is 17 amino acids. The germline V gene encodes CDR1 LGHNA and CDR2 YNFKEQ.

The chain's CDR3 is CASSQERTSGGLGDTQYF. DNA of the CDR3: TGCGCCAGCAGCCAAGAGAGGACTAGCGGGGGTCTGGGAGATACGCAGTATTTT. V and J are TRBV4-1 and TRBJ2-3; 13 bases are shared with TRBD2. The CDR3 runs 18 residues. Germline CDR1 and CDR2: MGHRA and YSYEKL. The V and J ends lost 0 bases and 5 bases, in that order; junction bases with no gene match: 8.